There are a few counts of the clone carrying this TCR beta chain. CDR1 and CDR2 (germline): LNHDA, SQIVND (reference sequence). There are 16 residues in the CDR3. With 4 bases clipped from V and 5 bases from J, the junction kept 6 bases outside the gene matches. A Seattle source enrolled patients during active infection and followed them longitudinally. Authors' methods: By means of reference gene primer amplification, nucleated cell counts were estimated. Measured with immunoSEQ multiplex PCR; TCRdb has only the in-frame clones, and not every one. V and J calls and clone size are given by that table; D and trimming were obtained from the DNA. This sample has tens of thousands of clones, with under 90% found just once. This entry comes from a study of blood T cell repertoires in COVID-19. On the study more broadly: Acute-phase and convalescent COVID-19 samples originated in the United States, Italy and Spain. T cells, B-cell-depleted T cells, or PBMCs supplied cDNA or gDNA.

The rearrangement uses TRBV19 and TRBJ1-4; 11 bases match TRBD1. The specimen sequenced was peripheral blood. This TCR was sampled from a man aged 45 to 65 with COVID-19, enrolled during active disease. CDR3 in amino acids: CASSKLRDRGNEKLFF. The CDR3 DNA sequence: TGTGCCAGTAGTAAACTCCGGGACAGGGGGAATGAAAAACTGTTTTTT.